The 6 T cell receptor beta chains below all came from one sample that was sequenced in a study of technical replicates of blood from a handful of donors. The repertoire was sequenced with immunoSEQ multiplex PCR; TCRdb's copy has only in-frame clones and lacks some. The profile shows some 10,000 clones, about 95% of them singletons. The specimen was PBMCs. All receptors come from a human donor in good health.

CDR3 sequence: CASSSQGSGTDEQFF. The CDR3 DNA sequence: TGCGCCAGCAGCTCTCAGGGTTCAGGCACCGATGAGCAGTTCTTC. The J gene is TRBJ2-1, the V gene TRBV5-1, with D maybe TRBD1 (5 bases). V lost 3 bases, J lost 8 bases, and 18 bases lay in between. The CDR3 contains 15 residues. Germline assignment: CDR1 SGHRS and CDR2 YFSETQ.

This sequence joins TRBV15 and TRBJ2-7; TRBD2 is a possible D gene (6 bases). The ends were cut back, 0 bases at V and 0 bases at J, with 12 bases in the middle. The germline CDR1 and CDR2 sequences are LNHNV and YYDKDF (reference sequence). There are 16 residues in the CDR3. As DNA, the CDR3 is TGTGCCACCAGCAGAGACCGCCCGGGGGTCTCCTACGAGCAGTACTTC. This encodes CATSRDRPGVSYEQYF. Variable domain in full (rest from reference TRBV15 and TRBJ2-7): DAMVIQNPRYQVTQFGKPVTLSCSQTLNHNVMYWYQQKSSQAPKLLFHYYDKDFNNEADTPDNFQSRRPNTSFCFLDIRSPGLGDTAMYLCATSRDRPGVSYEQYFGPGTRLTVT.

CDR3 residues: CASSLREGDTQYF. The DNA of the CDR3 is TGTGCCAGCAGCTTACGGGAGGGAGATACGCAGTATTTT. V usage is TRBV7-3 and J usage is TRBJ2-3, with 8 bases fitting TRBD2. V lost 2 bases, J lost 5 bases, and 0 bases stayed unmatched. The CDR3 extends over 13 amino acids. The germline gives CDR1 SGHTA, CDR2 FQGTGA.

This clone was detected once. The rearrangement joins TRBV5-4 to TRBJ2-3; 15 bases align to TRBD2. The CDR3 sequence is 19 residues long. Per the germline V gene, CDR1 is SGHNT and CDR2 is YYREEE (reference sequence). The V gene end was trimmed by 4 bases and the J gene end by 0 bases; junction bases not matched to a gene: 9. CDR3 in amino acids: CASSTTGTSGRLSTDTQYF. For the CDR3, the DNA is TGTGCCAGCAGCACCACCGGGACTAGCGGGAGGTTGAGCACAGATACGCAGTATTTT.

The chain has TRBV27 and TRBJ2-7, with 9 bases aligning to TRBD2. The CDR3 has 14 amino acids. The germline gives CDR1 MNHEY, CDR2 SMNVEV (reference sequence). After removal of 4 bases from V and 3 bases from J, the junction contained 4 bases not matched to a gene. The CDR3 spells CASSSLAGSYEQYF. The CDR3 DNA follows: TGTGCCAGCAGTTCCCTAGCGGGGAGCTACGAGCAGTACTTC.

V is TRBV29-1 and J is TRBJ2-1; 9 bases agree with TRBD2. Germline CDR1 is SQVTM and CDR2 is ANQGSEA. J lost 4 bases, V lost 6 bases, and 7 bases had no gene match. The CDR3 runs 14 residues. CDR3 sequence (DNA): TGCAGCGTAGACGGGACTAGCCCATACAATGAGCAGTTCTTC. Its protein is CSVDGTSPYNEQFF.